Below, one T cell receptor (beta chain) is given with its context. Its antigen is currently not known. No qualities accompany the bases; no much larger clone lies one base away. TCR beta CDR3 regions were amplified from RNA transcripts for repertoire sequencing. The first round of RT-PCR was done with HTBI primers and the Qiagen OneStep RT-PCR kit, and was followed by a second round of multiplex PCR, then size selection and purification. Libraries were sequenced on an Illumina HiSeq2000 using paired-end 100 bp reads. Per the source publication's procedure: SOAPnuke was used for read processing, and reads with adapters, uncalled bases, a mean Phred below 15, or no exact constant-primer or identifier match were discarded. High-quality paired reads were merged with COPE v1.2.5. Each unique nucleotide sequence was defined as a clonotype, and clonotypes were aligned to IMGT TRB V, D and J references with MiTCR v1.1. Only V-J combinations with frequency above 0.0001 were analysed, covering about 99% of repertoires. For each V-J combination, a TCR clonal expansion and chaos score was defined as F50 clonal expansion divided by the chaos observed in the TCRdist matrix. Welch's t-statistics and random forest were used to narrow the features down to around 12 V-J combinations, which were then fed into a naive Bayes classifier. The Morisita-Horn index was used to measure how similar the thyroid and blood repertoires were. TCRdb applied fastp at Q25 and MiXCR to the public reads, then kept only in-frame beta chains. Rows matching on CDR3 protein sequence are summarized as one entry with the most common DNA and genes. The V and J calls and clone size come from TCRdb's table, not from the authors' own analysis. Recorded for this sample are a few hundred thousand distinct CDR3 sequences; roughly 17% of them occurred a single time. Together, the top ten hold 2% to 2.5% of the sample.

The entry originates in a study of Graves' ophthalmopathy and Graves' hyperthyroidism (dated by TCRdb to between 2017 and 2018). With respect to the entire study: Peripheral blood was collected at initial diagnosis, prior to any treatment. To tell Graves' ophthalmopathy apart from Graves' hyperthyroidism, and to predict which patients would progress to ophthalmopathy, the study relied on TCR beta repertoire signatures. In total, over 130 blood samples were TCR-sequenced: 43 ophthalmopathy, under 80 hyperthyroidism and around 17 hyperthyroidism-to-ophthalmopathy patients. To explore V-J signatures distinguishing ophthalmopathy from hyperthyroidism, a discovery set of about a hundred patients (roughly 45 ophthalmopathy, some 55 stable hyperthyroidism) was enrolled. The independent validation cohort included 18 to 20 hyperthyroidism patients plus 17 patients who later progressed from hyperthyroidism to ophthalmopathy. In over 5 hyperthyroidism patients, the T-cell repertoire of thyroid tissue was compared with the T-cell repertoire of blood. Following sample collection, hyperthyroidism patients were given methimazole at a starting dose of 30 mg daily, and ophthalmopathy patients were given high-dose intravenous methylprednisolone. Overall study outcomes, separate from this receptor: Most expanded thyroid clonotypes with a frequency above 0.001 also appeared in blood, which suggests that blood repertoires may reflect the immune response in the thyroid. Ophthalmopathy was separated from stable hyperthyroidism by the 13-signature model with roughly 90% sensitivity and just under 84% specificity in cross-validation and with 80%/75% in the test set. In validation, the model predicted ophthalmopathy progression with over 60% sensitivity and around 72% specificity; some 13 predicted patients were CT-confirmed with GO in a median of approximately 6.5 months. No statistical method was used to predetermine the sample size, and group allocation was not hidden from the investigators.

Stable hyperthyroidism was defined as no progression to ophthalmopathy within 18 months of follow-up. Hyperthyroidism patients were newly diagnosed, were aged 18 to 65 years, and had a disease duration under 2 months. Patients were excluded if they had other autoimmune diseases, uncontrolled infections, pregnancy or lactation. Clinical symptoms, serum thyroxine, TRAb, thyroid ultrasound and orbital computed tomography formed the basis of the diagnosis. PBMCs were isolated from about 10 ml of fresh peripheral blood by Ficoll-Paque density gradient centrifugation. Total RNA was extracted using Trizol reagent, and RNA quality was checked on an Agilent 2100 Bioanalyzer. CDR1 and CDR2, looked up from the germline V gene, are MDHEN and SYDVKM. Trimming takes 3 bases from V and 2 bases from J, and the germline ends sit 10 bases apart. From its cysteine to its phenylalanine, the CDR3 spans 14 amino acids. The retained sequence is limited to the CDR3, 42 bases, with the frame set at the first base.

The sequence is built from TRBV28 and TRBJ2-5; a confident D gene designation cannot be given. Material: peripheral blood. The sequence derives from an adult woman with stable Graves' hyperthyroidism. At the DNA level, the sequence is TGTGCCAGCAGTTTGATAGGGTTTCAAGAGACCCAGTACTTC. Its amino acids are CASSLIGFQETQYF.